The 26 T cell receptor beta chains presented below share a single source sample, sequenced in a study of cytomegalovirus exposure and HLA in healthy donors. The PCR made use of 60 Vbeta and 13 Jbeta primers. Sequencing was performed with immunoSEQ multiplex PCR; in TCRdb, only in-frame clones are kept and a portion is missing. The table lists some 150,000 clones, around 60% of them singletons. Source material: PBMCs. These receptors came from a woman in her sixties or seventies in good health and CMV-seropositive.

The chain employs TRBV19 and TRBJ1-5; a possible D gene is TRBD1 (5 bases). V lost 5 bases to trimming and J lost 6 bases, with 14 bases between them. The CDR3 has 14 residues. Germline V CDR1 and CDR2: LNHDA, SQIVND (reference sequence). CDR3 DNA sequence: TGTGCCAGTAGTTGGACGGACATCCTTCAGCCCCAGCATTTT. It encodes CASSWTDILQPQHF.

In DNA form, the CDR3 reads TGTGCCAGCAAGATTAGCGGGACCTACAATGAGCAGTTCTTC. This gives the protein CASKISGTYNEQFF. The chain couples TRBV7-8 to TRBJ2-1; TRBD2 matches at 8 bases. This CDR3 has 14 residues. The germline CDR1 and CDR2 sequences are SGHVS and FQNEAQ. V lost 7 bases, J lost 2 bases, and 4 bases stayed unmatched.

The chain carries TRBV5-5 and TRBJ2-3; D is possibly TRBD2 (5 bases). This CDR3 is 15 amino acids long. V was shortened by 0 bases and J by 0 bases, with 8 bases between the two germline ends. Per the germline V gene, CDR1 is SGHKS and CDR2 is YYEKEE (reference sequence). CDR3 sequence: CASSLGGGSTDTQYF. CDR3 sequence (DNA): TGTGCCAGCAGCTTGGGCGGAGGAAGCACAGATACGCAGTATTTT.

The CDR3 DNA reads as TGCAGCGTTGAGGGGGGATACCTCACAGATACGCAGTATTTT. This gives the protein CSVEGGYLTDTQYF. The chain recombines TRBV29-1 with TRBJ2-3; tentatively, D is TRBD2 (6 bases). The CDR3 has 14 residues. Germline loops: CDR1 SQVTM, CDR2 ANQGSEA. The V and J ends lost 3 bases and 2 bases respectively, with 12 bases between them.

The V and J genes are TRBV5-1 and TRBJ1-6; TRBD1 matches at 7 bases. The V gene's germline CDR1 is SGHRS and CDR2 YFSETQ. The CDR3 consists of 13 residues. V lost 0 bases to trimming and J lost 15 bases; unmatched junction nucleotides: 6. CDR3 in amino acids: CASSLVGDSLLHF. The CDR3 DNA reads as TGCGCCAGCAGCTTGGTGGGGGACAGTCTCCTCCACTTT.

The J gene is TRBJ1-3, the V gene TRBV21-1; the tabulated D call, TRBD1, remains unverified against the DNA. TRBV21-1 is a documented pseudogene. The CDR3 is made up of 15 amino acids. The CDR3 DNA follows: TGTGCCAGCAGCAAAAGGGTGCAGGGGAGAAACACCATATATTTT. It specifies CASSKRVQGRNTIYF.

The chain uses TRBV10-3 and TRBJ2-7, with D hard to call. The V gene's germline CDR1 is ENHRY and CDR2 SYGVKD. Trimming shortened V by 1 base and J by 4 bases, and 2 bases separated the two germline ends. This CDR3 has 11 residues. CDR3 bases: TGTGCCATCAGTGAGTTATACGAGCAGTACTTC. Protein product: CAISELYEQYF.

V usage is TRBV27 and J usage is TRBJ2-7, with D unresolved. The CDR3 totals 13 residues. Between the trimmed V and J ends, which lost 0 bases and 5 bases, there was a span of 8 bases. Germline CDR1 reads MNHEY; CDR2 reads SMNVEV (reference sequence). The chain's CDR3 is CASSLSPRNEQYF. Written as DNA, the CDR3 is TGTGCCAGCAGTTTATCTCCCAGGAACGAGCAGTACTTC.

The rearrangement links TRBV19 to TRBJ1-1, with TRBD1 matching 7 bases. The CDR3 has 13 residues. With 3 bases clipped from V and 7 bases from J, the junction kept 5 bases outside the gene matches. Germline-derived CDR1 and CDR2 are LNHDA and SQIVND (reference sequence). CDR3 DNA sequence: TGTGCCAGTAGTATGAGGCGGGACAGTGAAGCTTTCTTT. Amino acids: CASSMRRDSEAFF.

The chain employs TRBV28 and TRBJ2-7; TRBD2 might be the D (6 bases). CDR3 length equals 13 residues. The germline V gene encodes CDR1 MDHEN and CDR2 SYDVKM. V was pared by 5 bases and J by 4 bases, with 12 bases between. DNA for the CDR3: TGTGCCAGCAGTACAACGGGACTTTACGAGCAGTACTTC. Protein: CASSTTGLYEQYF.

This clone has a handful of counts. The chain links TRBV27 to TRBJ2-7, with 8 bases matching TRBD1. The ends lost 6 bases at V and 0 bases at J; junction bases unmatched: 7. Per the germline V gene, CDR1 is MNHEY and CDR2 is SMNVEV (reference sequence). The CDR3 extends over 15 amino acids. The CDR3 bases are TGTGCCAGCAGCAAAACAGGGGGGCTCTCCTACGAGCAGTACTTC. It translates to CASSKTGGLSYEQYF.

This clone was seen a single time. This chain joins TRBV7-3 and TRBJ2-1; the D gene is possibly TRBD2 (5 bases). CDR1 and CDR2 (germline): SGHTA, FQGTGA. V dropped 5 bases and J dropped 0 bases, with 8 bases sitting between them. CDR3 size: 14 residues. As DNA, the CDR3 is TGTGCCAGCAGCCCTACTAGCTCCTACAATGAGCAGTTCTTC. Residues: CASSPTSSYNEQFF.

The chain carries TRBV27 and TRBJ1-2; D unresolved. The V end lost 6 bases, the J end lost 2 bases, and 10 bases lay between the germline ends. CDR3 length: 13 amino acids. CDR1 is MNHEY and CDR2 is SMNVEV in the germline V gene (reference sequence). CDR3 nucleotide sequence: TGTGCCAGCAGGCCACGAGGAAACTATGGCTACACCTTC. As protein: CASRPRGNYGYTF.

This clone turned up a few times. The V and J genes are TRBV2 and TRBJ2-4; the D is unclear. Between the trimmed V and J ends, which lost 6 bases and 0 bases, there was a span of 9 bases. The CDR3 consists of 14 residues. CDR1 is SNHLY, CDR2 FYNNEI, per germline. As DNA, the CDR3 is TGTGCCAGCAGACCAGGATCAGCCAAAAACATTCAGTACTTC. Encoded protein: CASRPGSAKNIQYF.

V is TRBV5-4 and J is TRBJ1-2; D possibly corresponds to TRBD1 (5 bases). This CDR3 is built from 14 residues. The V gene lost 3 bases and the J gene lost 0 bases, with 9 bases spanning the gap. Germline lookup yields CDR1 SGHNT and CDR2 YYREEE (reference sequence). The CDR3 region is CASSSGLTNYGYTF. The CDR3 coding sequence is TGTGCCAGCAGCTCGGGACTTACTAACTATGGCTACACCTTC.

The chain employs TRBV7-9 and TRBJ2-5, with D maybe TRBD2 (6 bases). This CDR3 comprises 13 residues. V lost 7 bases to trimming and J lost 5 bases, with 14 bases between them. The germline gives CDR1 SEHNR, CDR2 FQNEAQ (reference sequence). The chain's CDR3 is CASTRGIRETQYF. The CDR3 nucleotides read TGTGCCAGCACTCGGGGGATTAGGGAGACCCAGTACTTC. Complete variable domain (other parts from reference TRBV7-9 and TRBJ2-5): DTGVSQNPRHKITKRGQNVTFRCDPISEHNRLYWYRQTLGQGPEFLTYFQNEAQLEKSRLLSDRFSAERPKGSFSTLEIQRTEQGDSAMYLCASTRGIRETQYFGPGTRLLVL.

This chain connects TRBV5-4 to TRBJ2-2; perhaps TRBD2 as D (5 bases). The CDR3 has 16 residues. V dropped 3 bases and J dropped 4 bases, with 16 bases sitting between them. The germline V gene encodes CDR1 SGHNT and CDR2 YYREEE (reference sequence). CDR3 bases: TGTGCCAGCAGCTCCCGCCGGGAATTCGGCACCGGGGAGCTGTTTTTT. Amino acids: CASSSRREFGTGELFF.

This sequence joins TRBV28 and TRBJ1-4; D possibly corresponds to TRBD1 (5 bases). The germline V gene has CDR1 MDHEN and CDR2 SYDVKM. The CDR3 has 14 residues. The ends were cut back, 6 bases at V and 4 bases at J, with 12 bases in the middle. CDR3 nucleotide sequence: TGTGCCAGCAGCCCCAGGGTCGGTAATGAAAAACTGTTTTTT. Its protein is CASSPRVGNEKLFF.

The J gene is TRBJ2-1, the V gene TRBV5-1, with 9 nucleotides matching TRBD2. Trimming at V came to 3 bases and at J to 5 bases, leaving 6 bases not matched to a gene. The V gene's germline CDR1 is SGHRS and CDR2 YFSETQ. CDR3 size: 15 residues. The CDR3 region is CASSYSGSENNEQFF. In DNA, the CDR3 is TGCGCCAGCAGCTATAGCGGGAGTGAAAACAATGAGCAGTTCTTC.

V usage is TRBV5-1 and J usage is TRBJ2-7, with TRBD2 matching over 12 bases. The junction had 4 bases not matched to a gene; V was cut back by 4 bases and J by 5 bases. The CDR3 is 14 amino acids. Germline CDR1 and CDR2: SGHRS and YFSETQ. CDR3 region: CASSPGLAGDEQYF. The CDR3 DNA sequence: TGCGCCAGCAGCCCGGGACTAGCGGGTGACGAGCAGTACTTC.

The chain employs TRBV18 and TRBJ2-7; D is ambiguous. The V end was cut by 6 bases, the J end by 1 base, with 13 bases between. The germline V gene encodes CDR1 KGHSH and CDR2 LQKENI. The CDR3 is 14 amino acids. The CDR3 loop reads CASSLRVESYEQYF. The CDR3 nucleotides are TGTGCCAGCTCCCTGCGTGTAGAATCCTACGAGCAGTACTTC.

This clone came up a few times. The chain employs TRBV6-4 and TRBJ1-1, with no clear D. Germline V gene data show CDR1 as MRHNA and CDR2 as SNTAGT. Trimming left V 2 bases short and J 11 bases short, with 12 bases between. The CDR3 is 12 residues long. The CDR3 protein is CASSDDVGLAFF. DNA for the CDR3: TGTGCCAGCAGTGACGACGTGGGCTTGGCTTTCTTT.

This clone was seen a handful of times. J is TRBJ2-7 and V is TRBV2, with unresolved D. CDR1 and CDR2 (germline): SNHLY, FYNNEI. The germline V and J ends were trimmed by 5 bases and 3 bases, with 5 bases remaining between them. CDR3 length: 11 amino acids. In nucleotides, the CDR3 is TGTGCCAGCAGTCTTCGCTACGAGCAGTACTTC. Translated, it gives CASSLRYEQYF.

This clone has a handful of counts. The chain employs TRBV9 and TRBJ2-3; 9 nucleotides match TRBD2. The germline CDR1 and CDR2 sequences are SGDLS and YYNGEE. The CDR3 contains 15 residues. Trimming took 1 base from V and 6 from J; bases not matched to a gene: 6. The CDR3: CASSVMSGRTDTQYF. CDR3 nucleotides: TGTGCCAGCAGCGTAATGAGCGGGAGGACCGATACGCAGTATTTT. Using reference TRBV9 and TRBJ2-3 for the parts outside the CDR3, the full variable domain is DSGVTQTPKHLITATGQRVTLRCSPRSGDLSVYWYQQSLDQGLQFLIQYYNGEERAKGNILERFSAQQFPDLHSELNLSSLELGDSALYFCASSVMSGRTDTQYFGPGTRLTVL.

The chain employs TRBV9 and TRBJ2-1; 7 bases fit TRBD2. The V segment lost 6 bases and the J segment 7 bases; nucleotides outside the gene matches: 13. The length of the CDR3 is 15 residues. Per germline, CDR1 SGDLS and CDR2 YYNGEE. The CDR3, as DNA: TGTGCCAGCACCCGCCTCGCGGGAGACTTTAATGAGCAGTTCTTC. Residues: CASTRLAGDFNEQFF.

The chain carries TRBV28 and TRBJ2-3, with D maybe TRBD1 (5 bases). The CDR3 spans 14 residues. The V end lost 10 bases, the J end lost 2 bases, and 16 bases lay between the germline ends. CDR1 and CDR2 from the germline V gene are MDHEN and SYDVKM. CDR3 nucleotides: TGTGCCACGGTACGGACATCCCCCACAGATACGCAGTATTTT. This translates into CATVRTSPTDTQYF. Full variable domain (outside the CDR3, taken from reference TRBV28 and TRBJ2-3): DVKVTQSSRYLVKRTGEKVFLECVQDMDHENMFWYRQDPGLGLRLIYFSYDVKMKEKGDIPEGYSVSREKKERFSLILESASTNQTSMYLCATVRTSPTDTQYFGPGTRLTVL.